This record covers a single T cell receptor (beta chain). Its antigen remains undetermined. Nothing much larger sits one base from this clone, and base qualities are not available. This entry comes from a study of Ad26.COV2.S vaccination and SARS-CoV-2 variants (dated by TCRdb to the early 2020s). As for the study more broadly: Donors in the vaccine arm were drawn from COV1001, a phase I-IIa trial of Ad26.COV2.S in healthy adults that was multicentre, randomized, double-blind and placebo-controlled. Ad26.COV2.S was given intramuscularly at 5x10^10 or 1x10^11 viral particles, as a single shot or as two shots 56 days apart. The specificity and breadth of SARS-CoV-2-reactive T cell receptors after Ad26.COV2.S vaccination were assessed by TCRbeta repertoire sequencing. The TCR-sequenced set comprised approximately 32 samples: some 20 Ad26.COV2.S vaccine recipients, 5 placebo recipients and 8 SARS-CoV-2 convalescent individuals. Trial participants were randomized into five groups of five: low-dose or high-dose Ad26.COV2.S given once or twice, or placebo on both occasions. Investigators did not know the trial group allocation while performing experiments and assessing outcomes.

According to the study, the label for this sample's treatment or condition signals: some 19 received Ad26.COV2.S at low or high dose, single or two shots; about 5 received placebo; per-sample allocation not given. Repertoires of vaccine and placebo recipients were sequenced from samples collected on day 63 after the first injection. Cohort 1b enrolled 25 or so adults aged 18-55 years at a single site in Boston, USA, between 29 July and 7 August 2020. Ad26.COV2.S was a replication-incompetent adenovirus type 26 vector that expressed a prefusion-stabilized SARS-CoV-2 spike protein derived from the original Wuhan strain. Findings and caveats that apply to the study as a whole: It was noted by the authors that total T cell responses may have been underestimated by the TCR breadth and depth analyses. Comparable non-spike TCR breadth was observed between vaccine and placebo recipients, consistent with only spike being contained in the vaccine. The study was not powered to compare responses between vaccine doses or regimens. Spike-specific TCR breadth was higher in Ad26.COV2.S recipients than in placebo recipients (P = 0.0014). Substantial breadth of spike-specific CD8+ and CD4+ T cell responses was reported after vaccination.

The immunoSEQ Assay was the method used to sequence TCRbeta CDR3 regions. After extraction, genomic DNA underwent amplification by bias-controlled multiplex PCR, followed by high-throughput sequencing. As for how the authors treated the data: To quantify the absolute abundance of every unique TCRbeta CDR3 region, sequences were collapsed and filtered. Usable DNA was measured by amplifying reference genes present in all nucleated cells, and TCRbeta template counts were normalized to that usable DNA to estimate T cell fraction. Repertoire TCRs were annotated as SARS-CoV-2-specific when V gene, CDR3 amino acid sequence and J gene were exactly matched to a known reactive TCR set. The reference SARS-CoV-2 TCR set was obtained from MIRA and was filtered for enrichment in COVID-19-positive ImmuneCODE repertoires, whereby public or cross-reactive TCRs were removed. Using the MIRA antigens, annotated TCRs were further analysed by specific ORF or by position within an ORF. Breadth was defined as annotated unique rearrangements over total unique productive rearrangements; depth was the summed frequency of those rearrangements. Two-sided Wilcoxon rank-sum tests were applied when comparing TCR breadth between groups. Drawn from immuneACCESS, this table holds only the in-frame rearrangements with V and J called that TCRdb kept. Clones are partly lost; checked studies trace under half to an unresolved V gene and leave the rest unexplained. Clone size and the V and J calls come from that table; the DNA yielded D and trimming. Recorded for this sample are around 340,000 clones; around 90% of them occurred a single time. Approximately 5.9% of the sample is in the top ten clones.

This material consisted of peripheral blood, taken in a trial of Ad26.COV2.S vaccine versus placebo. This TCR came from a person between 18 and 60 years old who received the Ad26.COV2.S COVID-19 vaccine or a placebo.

The nucleotide sequence is given as TGTGCCAGCAGCCAAGATCATAAGGGGCTCGCCGAGCAGTACTTC. Its product reads: CASSQDHKGLAEQYF. The V gene is TRBV3-1 (or the pseudogene TRBV3-2) and the J gene is TRBJ2-7; the D region possibly corresponds to TRBD1 (5 bases align). Counted from cysteine to phenylalanine, this CDR3 has 15 amino acids. Only the CDR3 DNA is retained, 45 bases long and in frame from the first base. V is clipped by 0 bases and J by 6 bases, and the sequence between their germline boundaries is 15 bases long. CDR1 and CDR2 were assigned from the germline V gene (reference sequence) as LGHDT and YNNKEL.